The clone carrying this T cell receptor (beta chain) was found a few times. What it binds is not known. The entry originates in a study of identical twins. General observations from the study: Because invariant MAIT and iNKT cells could be present, zero-insertion analyses could be partly confounded. Low generation probability was overrepresented in out-of-frame alpha sequences shared by twins. With monozygotic twins, out-of-frame TCR alpha sharing exceeded what models estimated.

V lost 7 bases, J lost 9 bases, and 12 bases stayed unmatched. Germline V gene lookup returns CDR1 MNHNS and CDR2 SASEGT. The CDR3 loop spans 14 amino acids. TCRdb called the 5' RACE reads again in MiXCR, with one record for every CDR3 protein. Altogether roughly 720,000 distinct CDR3 sequences are present, roughly 20% being singletons, with the ten largest covering roughly 14%. The sample also formed part of further work on T cells expressing NK-cell markers.

The TCR comes from a woman between 18 and 30 years old in good health. The rearrangement links TRBV6-1 to TRBJ1-5; 7 bases map to TRBD1. The sample taken for sequencing was PBMCs. CDR3 amino acids: CASNRGGGSGPQHF. The DNA for the CDR3 is TGTGCCAGCAACAGGGGAGGTGGCTCGGGGCCCCAGCATTTT.